This TCR beta chain emerged from a study of shared clonotypes between healthy human individuals. Germline V CDR1 and CDR2: MNHNY, SVGAGI (reference sequence). This CDR3 spans 13 amino acids. The V and J ends lost 2 bases and 6 bases respectively, with 8 bases between them. Deep level was the assay's run setting. Authors' methods: ImmunoSEQ output lacked quality scores and full-length reads, limiting matched filtering. The protocol was immunoSEQ multiplex PCR, while the TCRdb copy is restricted to in-frame clones and leaves out a portion. V and J calls and clone size follow that table, whereas D and trimming were derived from the DNA. The data contain about 2.4 million clones, approximately 93% of them singletons.

This TCR came from a man younger than 35 in good health. Some clones in this sample may be carry-over from other donors' samples. Sequenced input: naive CD4+ T cells from PBMCs. Noted subset: CD45RA+ positively selected. The V gene is TRBV6-6, the J gene TRBJ2-1; D is ambiguous. The CDR3 spells CASSYGKVNEQFF. The CDR3 region has the DNA TGTGCCAGCAGTTACGGAAAAGTCAATGAGCAGTTCTTC.